This T cell receptor beta chain comes out of a study of blood T cell repertoires in COVID-19. Study summary: Whether acute or convalescent, the COVID-19 samples came from the United States, Italy and Spain.

Per the original data handling: Estimation of nucleated cell counts relied on the amplification of reference gene primers. The table came from immunoSEQ multiplex PCR; TCRdb's copy has only in-frame clones and leaves some out. V, J and clone size were drawn from that table, and D and trimming were deduced from the DNA. The repertoire holds 150,000 or so clones, with 75% to 90% as singletons. The specimen was peripheral blood. The origin of this receptor is a human donor with acute or convalescent COVID-19. The donor label of this sample is uncertain.

The CDR3 region is CASSQEEGGFGEAFF. CDR3 nucleotides: TGCGCCAGCAGCCAAGAGGAGGGCGGGTTCGGTGAAGCTTTCTTT. The chain uses TRBV4-3 and TRBJ1-1; D is unclear. The germline CDR1 and CDR2 sequences are LGHNA and YSLEER. With 0 bases removed from V and 7 bases from J, the gap between germline ends came to 15 bases. The CDR3 extends over 15 amino acids.